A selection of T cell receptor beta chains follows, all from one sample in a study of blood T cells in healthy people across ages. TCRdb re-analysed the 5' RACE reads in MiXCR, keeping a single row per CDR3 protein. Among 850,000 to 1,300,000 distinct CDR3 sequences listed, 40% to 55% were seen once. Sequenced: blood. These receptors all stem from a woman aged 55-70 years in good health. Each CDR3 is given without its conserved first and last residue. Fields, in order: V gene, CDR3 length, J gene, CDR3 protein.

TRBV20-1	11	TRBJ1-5	SAIQGINQPQH
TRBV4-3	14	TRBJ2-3	ASSQEPAGGTDTQY
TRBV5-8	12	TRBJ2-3	ASSWLRGTDTQY
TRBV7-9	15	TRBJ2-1	ASRFGRMGQGAGEQF
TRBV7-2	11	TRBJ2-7	ASSSPVHYEQY
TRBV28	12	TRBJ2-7	ASSPQGPFYEQY
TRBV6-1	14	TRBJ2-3	ASRRESVADVDTQY
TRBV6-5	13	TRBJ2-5	ASSYGTALQETQY
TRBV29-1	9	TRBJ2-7	SVVSRNEQY
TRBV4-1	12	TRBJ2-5	ASSQDVGKETQY
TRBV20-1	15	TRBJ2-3	SARRRGTPRTTDTQY
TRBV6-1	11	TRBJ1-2	ASSEDRVGGYT
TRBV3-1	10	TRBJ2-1	ASSPWTDEQF
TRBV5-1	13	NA	ASSLEEITYNEQY
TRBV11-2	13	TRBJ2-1	ASSDLDFSYNEQF
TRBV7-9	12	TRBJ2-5	ASSLALGAETQY
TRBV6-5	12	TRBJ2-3	ASSTGPGSDTQY
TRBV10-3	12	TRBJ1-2	AIRPEGRSGGYT
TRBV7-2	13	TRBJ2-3	ASSLGVGATDTQY
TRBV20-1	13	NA	SASREGLRTYEQY
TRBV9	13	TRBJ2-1	ASSVGATVGNEQF
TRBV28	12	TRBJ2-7	ASSLVAGGYEQY
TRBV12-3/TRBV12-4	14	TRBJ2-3	ASAIGGRASTDMQY
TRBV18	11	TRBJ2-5	ASAPLGMETQY
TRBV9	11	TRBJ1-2	ASSAQPLGGYT
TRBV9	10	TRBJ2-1	ASSEEADEQF
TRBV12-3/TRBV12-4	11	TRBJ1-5	ASRQGNNQPQH
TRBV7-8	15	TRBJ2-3	ASSLGLAGRASDTQY
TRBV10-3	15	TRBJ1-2	AISESSGRGKSYGYT
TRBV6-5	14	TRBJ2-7	ASSYSGGSAPYEQY
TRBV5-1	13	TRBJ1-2	ASSLGTGGRYGYT
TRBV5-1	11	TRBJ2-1	ASSSNGDGEQF
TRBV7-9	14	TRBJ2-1	ASSLESRRANNEQF
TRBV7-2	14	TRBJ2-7	ASGYWAGRFKYEQY
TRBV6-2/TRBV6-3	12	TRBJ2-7	ASFGGGTFYEQY
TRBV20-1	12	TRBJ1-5	SAKTGGSNQPQH
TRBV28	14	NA	ASTTIPRQRNYEQY
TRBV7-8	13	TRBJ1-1	ASSPLVATRGEAF
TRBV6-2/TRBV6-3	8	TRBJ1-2	ATLGEGYT
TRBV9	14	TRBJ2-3	ARGRHSGRLTDTQY
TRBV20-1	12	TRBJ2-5	NASPGQGSKTQY
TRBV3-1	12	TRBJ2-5	ASRLGQAGETQY
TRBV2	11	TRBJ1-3	ASRFSSGNTIY
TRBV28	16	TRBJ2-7	ASSSGRFEGFSSYEQY
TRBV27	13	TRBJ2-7	ASSLGGRAIDEQY
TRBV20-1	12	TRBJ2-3	SALGLAGADTQY
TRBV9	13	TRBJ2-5	ASSVDGSSQETQY
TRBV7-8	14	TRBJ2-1	ASSFGQGASYNEQF
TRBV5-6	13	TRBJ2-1	ASSHGQGGRREQF
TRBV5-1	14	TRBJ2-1	ASSLAIRLAGNEQF
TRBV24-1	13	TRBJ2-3	ATSDTGGAGNTQY
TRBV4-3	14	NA	ASSLVGGSSYNEQY
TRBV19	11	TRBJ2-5	ASSTAGGETQY